This T cell receptor (beta chain) was found in a study of T cell responses to AZD1222 COVID-19 vaccine (dated by TCRdb to the early 2020s). A note on the overall study: TCR sequencing was performed for some 250 trial participants, of whom about 200 were given two doses of AZD1222 and around 25 were given two doses of MenACWY control vaccine. Trial participants were enrolled into age subgroups of 18-55, 56-69 and 70-plus years, which contained roughly 150, 30 and 60 TCR-sequenced participants, respectively.

This clone was seen a single time. There is no known antigen for this receptor. Base-call qualities are not available, and no considerably larger clone is one nucleotide away. The time point label of this sample denotes: baseline before first vaccination. The sample's treatment or condition label is to be understood as: meningococcal conjugate vaccine given as trial control. Vaccinee samples came from UK trials COV001 and COV002, including a single-blind randomized controlled phase 2/3 trial of AZD1222 (ChAdOx1 nCoV-19) in healthy adults. Trial participant PBMC samples were collected at day 0 and day 28 after the second dose for TCRbeta chain sequencing. V is reduced by 4 bases and J by 9 bases, leaving a spacing of 19 bases between them. From the germline V gene, CDR1 is SQVTM and CDR2 is ANQGSEA. The CDR3 runs 14 amino acids, cysteine and phenylalanine included. Of the read, only the CDR3 DNA is kept; its 42 bases are in frame from base 1.

The CDR3 regions of human TCRbeta chains were analyzed by immunosequencing. In the paper's pipeline: Repertoire TCRs were matched against a reference library of SARS-CoV-2-specific TCRs generated with the MIRA antigen-specificity platform. Breadth meant the fraction of unique TCRs that were SARS-CoV-2-associated, whereas depth meant the fraction of total T cells that were SARS-CoV-2-associated. Using the MIRA data, every spike-specific TCR was mapped to the spike region that the TCR reacted to and assigned to either a CD4 or a CD8 class. Log10-transformed breadth and depth values were compared by one-way ANOVA with Sidak's multiple comparisons tests. Held by TCRdb, this immuneACCESS table contains in-frame sequences only and omits some clones. Under half of the omission traces to an unresolved V gene where checked; the cause of the rest is unknown. D and trimming were read from the DNA, whereas the V and J calls and clone size are those reported in that table. A total of 120,000 to 150,000 clones appear in this sample, 82% of them only once. The top ten hold around 4.1% of the sample.

General conclusions and limits of the study: Conclusions about previously exposed vaccinees are limited because only six or seven AZD1222 recipients were SARS-CoV-2 seropositive at baseline. CD4 TCRs associated with the vaccine covered the entire spike protein, and the dominant responses were in regions 160-218 and 743-854. No day 14 peak-response samples were available, so repertoires were characterized only after the peak T cell response. Participants were mostly white British, with more females than males. The authors suggested clonal diversity may have been underestimated. Nearly half of unique spike-specific TCRs reportedly recognized epitopes outside regions mutated in the B.1.351 and B.1.1.7 variants. In the small 56-69-year group, the increase in depth fell short of significance, most likely because of low power. Spike-specific TCR breadth and depth rose significantly after two AZD1222 doses compared with day 0 and with MenACWY recipients.

Here the sequenced sample was peripheral blood, taken on day 0 of MenACWY control vaccination. This TCR was sampled from an adult in good health. The chain is made from TRBV29-1 and TRBJ2-1; tentative D gene TRBD1, with 6 bases matching. The CDR3 protein: CSVVLGAPNGEQFF. The DNA sequence is TGCAGCGTTGTTTTGGGGGCCCCAAACGGTGAGCAGTTCTTC.